What follows is one TCR beta chain and its context. The antigen is not known. This specimen belongs to a study of cytomegalovirus exposure and HLA in healthy donors. Overall study findings and caveats: HLA allele associations emerged for about 16,000 TCR beta sequences in a later analysis, at 0.05 false discovery rate.

In the PCR, 60 Vbeta and 13 Jbeta primers were used. Assay used: immunoSEQ multiplex PCR; TCRdb lists only in-frame clones, some missing. The data show around 74,000 clones, about four fifths seen once. The TCR sequence derives from a man in his forties or fifties in good health and CMV-seronegative. The specimen was PBMCs.

The CDR3 sequence: CASSTGQVNTEAFF. As DNA, the CDR3 is TGTGCCAGCAGCACCGGACAGGTGAACACTGAAGCTTTCTTT. The genes are TRBV9 and TRBJ1-1, with TRBD1 matching 7 bases. The CDR3 contains 14 residues. J lost 0 bases, V lost 4 bases, and 3 bases had no gene match. The V gene's germline CDR1 is SGDLS and CDR2 YYNGEE.